Below, 18 T cell receptor beta chains from the same sample are listed, as sequenced in a study of cytomegalovirus exposure and HLA in healthy donors. With 60 Vbeta and 13 Jbeta primers, the PCR was carried out. TCRdb's table, derived via immunoSEQ multiplex PCR, lists solely in-frame clones and lacks some. Of around 100,000 clones in the sample, roughly 75% were seen once. Sequences were obtained from PBMCs. The receptor set was obtained from a man younger than 40 in good health and CMV-seronegative.

The chain has TRBV30 and TRBJ1-6; no reliable D call. V was pared by 2 bases and J by 0 bases, with 17 bases between. Germline V lookup: CDR1 GTSNPN, CDR2 SVGIG (reference sequence). The CDR3 sequence is 18 residues long. The CDR3 region is CAWSPGREGSSYNSPLHF. CDR3 bases: TGTGCCTGGAGTCCCGGACGGGAGGGTTCCTCCTATAATTCACCCCTCCACTTT.

The chain employs TRBV16 and TRBJ2-6; weak D call: TRBD2 (5 bases). V lost 4 bases and J lost 2, with 18 bases in between. The CDR3 totals 18 residues. CDR1 is KGHSY, CDR2 FQNENV, per germline. The CDR3 protein is CASSLLLGSGTGANVLTF. In DNA form, the CDR3 reads TGTGCCAGCAGCCTCCTACTGGGGAGTGGGACTGGGGCCAACGTCCTGACTTTC.

The CDR3 protein is CASSQALTGGQGEAFF. The CDR3 region has the DNA TGTGCCAGCAGCCAAGCCCTCACCGGGGGGCAGGGTGAAGCTTTCTTT. J is TRBJ1-1 and V is TRBV4-2; D perhaps matches TRBD1 (6 bases). Trimming stripped 1 base from V and 7 bases from J, with 19 bases between. CDR3 size: 16 residues. Germline V CDR1 and CDR2: LGHNA, YNFKEQ.

The CDR3 region is CASSGTGGNEQFF. The CDR3 coding sequence is TGTGCCAGCAGTGGGACAGGGGGGAATGAGCAGTTCTTC. J is TRBJ2-1 and V is TRBV6-5, with 11 bases identical to TRBD1. Trimming removed 5 bases from V and 7 bases from J; junction bases left unmatched: 1. This CDR3 has 13 amino acids. Germline CDR1 MNHEY, CDR2 SVGAGI.

This chain uses TRBV20-1 with TRBJ2-7; D possibly corresponds to TRBD2 (5 bases). There are 11 residues in the CDR3. V was shortened by 6 bases and J by 5 bases, with 11 bases between the two germline ends. CDR1 DFQATT and CDR2 SNEGSKA come from the germline V gene (reference sequence). The CDR3 protein is CSARFGNEQYF. The DNA for the CDR3 is TGCAGTGCCAGGTTCGGGAACGAGCAGTACTTC.

The chain links TRBV27 to TRBJ1-6; 9 bases agree with TRBD1. Per germline, CDR1 MNHEY and CDR2 SMNVEV (reference sequence). V was pared by 2 bases and J by 8 bases, with 4 bases of the junction left unmatched. The CDR3 length is 15 residues. The DNA of the CDR3 is TGTGCCAGCAGTTTAGGGGACAGGGAATATTCACCCCTCCACTTT. It encodes CASSLGDREYSPLHF.

The chain links TRBV4-3 to TRBJ1-5; D uncertain. From germline, CDR1 is LGHNA and CDR2 YSLEER. This CDR3 has 13 residues. The V end lost 0 bases, the J end lost 7 bases, and 7 bases lay between the germline ends. CDR3 in amino acids: CASSQDVEQPQHF. CDR3 in DNA: TGCGCCAGCAGCCAAGACGTCGAGCAGCCCCAGCATTTT.

The rearrangement links TRBV19 to TRBJ1-3; no definite D call. Per germline, CDR1 LNHDA and CDR2 SQIVND (reference sequence). Deletions cut 8 bases from V and 1 base from J, with 9 bases between. The CDR3 runs 13 residues. CDR3 nucleotides: TGTGCCAGTGAACAATCATCTGGAAACACCATATATTTT. As protein: CASEQSSGNTIYF.

The rearrangement uses TRBV10-3 and TRBJ1-6; tentative D call: TRBD1 (5 bases). This CDR3 contains 14 residues. Trimming left V 4 bases short and J 4 bases short, with 8 bases between. CDR1 ENHRY and CDR2 SYGVKD come from the germline V gene. CDR3 region: CAISGAGYNSPLHF. Here the CDR3 DNA reads TGTGCCATCAGTGGAGCAGGGTATAATTCACCCCTCCACTTT.

The chain carries TRBV5-4 and TRBJ2-3, with D possibly TRBD1 on 5 matching bases. Trimming took 7 bases from V and 1 from J, leaving 16 bases between them. The CDR3 totals 15 residues. CDR1 SGHNT and CDR2 YYREEE come from the germline V gene (reference sequence). CDR3: CASSTPTGGTDTQYF. As DNA, the CDR3 is TGTGCCAGCTCAACCCCCACAGGAGGCACAGATACGCAGTATTTT.

The J gene is TRBJ1-1, the V gene TRBV5-5, with a weak D call TRBD1 (5 bases). CDR3 size: 11 residues. The germline CDR1 and CDR2 sequences are SGHKS and YYEKEE (reference sequence). V was clipped by 3 bases and J by 9 bases, with 9 bases between them. The CDR3 region has the DNA TGTGCCAGCAGCTGGGGCGGGAAAGCTTTCTTT. Translation: CASSWGGKAFF.

The chain recombines TRBV5-5 with TRBJ1-1, with a weak D call TRBD1 (5 bases). CDR1 is SGHKS and CDR2 is YYEKEE in the germline V gene (reference sequence). The CDR3 is 11 amino acids. V was clipped by 4 bases and J by 6 bases, with 7 bases between them. The CDR3 DNA is TGTGCCAGCAGCCCAGGGTCTGAAGCTTTCTTT. Translation: CASSPGSEAFF.

J is TRBJ2-5 and V is TRBV18; perhaps TRBD1 as D (5 bases). Germline loops: CDR1 KGHSH, CDR2 LQKENI. V was shortened by 4 bases and J by 3 bases, with 12 bases between the two germline ends. This CDR3 contains 14 residues. CDR3 residues: CASSRNSGKETQYF. The CDR3 DNA reads TGTGCCAGCTCACGGAATTCAGGGAAAGAGACCCAGTACTTC.

The chain is built from TRBV7-2 and TRBJ2-5; D not certain. The V end lost 1 base, the J end lost 5 bases, and 5 bases lay between the germline ends. CDR3 length: 12 residues. CDR1 and CDR2 (germline): SGHTA, FQGNSA. CDR3 amino acids: CASSLVAETQYF. The CDR3, as DNA: TGTGCCAGCAGCTTAGTCGCGGAGACCCAGTACTTC. The full variable domain, its missing parts supplied by reference TRBV7-2 and TRBJ2-5, is GAGVSQSPSNKVTEKGKDVELRCDPISGHTALYWYRQSLGQGLEFLIYFQGNSAPDKSGLPSDRFSAERTGGSVSTLTIQRTQQEDSAVYLCASSLVAETQYFGPGTRLLVL.

In DNA form, the CDR3 reads TGTGCCATCAGTGGGACAGGGAACGTGTACAATGAGCAGTTCTTC. Its protein is CAISGTGNVYNEQFF. The chain combines TRBV10-3 with TRBJ2-1, with TRBD1 identical over 8 bases. This CDR3 spans 15 amino acids. With V trimmed by 4 bases and J by 4 bases, 6 bases remained unmatched. Germline lookup yields CDR1 ENHRY and CDR2 SYGVKD.

This rearrangement joins TRBV7-6 to TRBJ2-7; TRBD1 matches at 8 bases. The CDR3 runs 16 residues. CDR1 is SGHVS and CDR2 is FNYEAQ in the germline V gene. J gave up 2 bases and V 2 bases, and 8 bases lay outside the gene matches. This chain's CDR3 is CASSLQPGQVTYEQYF. The CDR3 DNA reads TGTGCCAGCAGCTTACAACCGGGACAGGTAACCTACGAGCAGTACTTC.

The chain uses TRBV11-1 and TRBJ1-1, with 7 bases matching TRBD1. The CDR3 has 13 amino acids. Per the germline V gene, CDR1 is SGHAT and CDR2 is FQDESV (reference sequence). Germline trimming cut 5 bases from V and 4 bases from J; bases unmatched to any gene: 4. CDR3 coding DNA: TGTGCCAGCAGCGAATACAGGGGCACTGAAGCTTTCTTT. As protein: CASSEYRGTEAFF.

V usage is TRBV7-9 and J usage is TRBJ1-2; D is ambiguous. The CDR3 runs 16 residues. Per the germline V gene, CDR1 is SEHNR and CDR2 is FQNEAQ (reference sequence). V was pared by 0 bases and J by 6 bases, with 17 bases between. CDR3 DNA: TGTGCCAGCAGCTTAGCCCGTCCTCTAGGGAGCGATGGCTACACCTTC. It codes for CASSLARPLGSDGYTF. Combining the CDR3 with reference TRBV7-9 and TRBJ1-2 gives the whole variable domain DTGVSQNPRHKITKRGQNVTFRCDPISEHNRLYWYRQTLGQGPEFLTYFQNEAQLEKSRLLSDRFSAERPKGSFSTLEIQRTEQGDSAMYLCASSLARPLGSDGYTFGSGTRLTVV.